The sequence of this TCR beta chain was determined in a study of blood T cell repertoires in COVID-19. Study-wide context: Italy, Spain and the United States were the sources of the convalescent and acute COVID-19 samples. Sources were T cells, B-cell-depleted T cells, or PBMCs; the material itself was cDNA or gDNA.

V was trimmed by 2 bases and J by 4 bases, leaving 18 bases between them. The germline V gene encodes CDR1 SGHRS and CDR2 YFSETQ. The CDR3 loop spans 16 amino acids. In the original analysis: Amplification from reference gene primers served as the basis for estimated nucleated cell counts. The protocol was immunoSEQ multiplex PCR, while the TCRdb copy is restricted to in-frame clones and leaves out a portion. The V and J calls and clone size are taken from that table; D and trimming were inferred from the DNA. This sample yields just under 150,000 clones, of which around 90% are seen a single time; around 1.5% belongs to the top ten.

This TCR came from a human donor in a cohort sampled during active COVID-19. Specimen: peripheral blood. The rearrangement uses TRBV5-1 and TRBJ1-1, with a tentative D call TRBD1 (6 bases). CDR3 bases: TGCGCCAGCAGCTTTCTGGAAGGGGGAGGGCGCACTGAAGCTTTCTTT. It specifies CASSFLEGGGRTEAFF.